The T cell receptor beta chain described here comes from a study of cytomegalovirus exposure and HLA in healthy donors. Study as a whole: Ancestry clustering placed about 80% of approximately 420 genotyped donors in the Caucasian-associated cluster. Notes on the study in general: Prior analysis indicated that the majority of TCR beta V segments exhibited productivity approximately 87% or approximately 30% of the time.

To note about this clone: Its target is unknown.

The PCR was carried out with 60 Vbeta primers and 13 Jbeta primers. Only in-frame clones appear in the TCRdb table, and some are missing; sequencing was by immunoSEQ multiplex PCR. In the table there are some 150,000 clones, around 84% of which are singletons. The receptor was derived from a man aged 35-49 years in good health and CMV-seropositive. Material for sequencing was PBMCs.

As DNA, the CDR3 is TGTGCCAGTAGTATAGAACAGGGAGGCAATCAGCCCCAGCATTTT. Translating gives CASSIEQGGNQPQHF. This rearrangement joins TRBV19 to TRBJ1-5; D may be TRBD1 (6 bases). Per germline, CDR1 LNHDA and CDR2 SQIVND (reference sequence). This CDR3 has 15 residues. The ends were cut back, 0 bases at V and 2 bases at J, with 8 bases in the middle.